Presented here are 23 T cell receptor beta chains from one specimen sequenced in a study of blood T cell repertoires in COVID-19. Only in-frame clones appear in the TCRdb table, and some are missing; sequencing was by immunoSEQ multiplex PCR. Here the sample spans roughly 70,000 clones, 70% to 80% being singletons. The sample consisted of peripheral blood. These receptors all stem from a man aged 70 or older with COVID-19, enrolled during active disease.

This rearrangement joins TRBV5-6 to TRBJ1-5; 9 bases are a match to TRBD1. Germline V gene lookup returns CDR1 SGHDT and CDR2 YYEEEE. V was pared by 4 bases and J by 4 bases, with 9 bases of the junction left unmatched. The CDR3 is 16 amino acids. CDR3 sequence reads: CASSQGQGLTNQPQHF. The CDR3 bases are TGTGCCAGCAGCCAAGGACAGGGGTTAACTAATCAGCCCCAGCATTTT.

The chain carries TRBV5-4 and TRBJ2-1; 12 nucleotides line up with TRBD2. CDR1 SGHNT and CDR2 YYREEE come from the germline V gene (reference sequence). The CDR3 covers 16 residues. J was trimmed by 2 bases and V by 0 bases; bases with no gene match: 0. For the CDR3, the DNA is TGTGCCAGCAGCTTGGGACTAGCGGGAGCCTACAATGAGCAGTTCTTC. It encodes CASSLGLAGAYNEQFF.

The chain uses TRBV7-9 and TRBJ1-2; D is unclear. This CDR3 region has 14 residues. Germline V gene data show CDR1 as SEHNR and CDR2 as FQNEAQ (reference sequence). With 1 base removed from V and 2 bases from J, the gap between germline ends came to 8 bases. The CDR3 here is CASSLVRPNYGYTF. The CDR3 DNA is TGTGCCAGCAGCTTAGTCAGGCCCAACTATGGCTACACCTTC. Based on the CDR3 plus reference TRBV7-9 and TRBJ1-2, the full variable domain is DTGVSQNPRHKITKRGQNVTFRCDPISEHNRLYWYRQTLGQGPEFLTYFQNEAQLEKSRLLSDRFSAERPKGSFSTLEIQRTEQGDSAMYLCASSLVRPNYGYTFGSGTRLTVV.

J is TRBJ2-7 and V is TRBV9, with a possible D match to TRBD2 (5 bases). Trimming removed 0 bases from V and 4 bases from J, with 5 bases in between. Germline CDR1 and CDR2: SGDLS and YYNGEE. The CDR3 totals 12 residues. The CDR3 loop reads CASSVGGYEQYF. CDR3 DNA: TGTGCCAGCAGCGTAGGAGGGTACGAGCAGTACTTC.

The chain links TRBV14 to TRBJ1-1; 11 bases map to TRBD1. The ends lost 2 bases at V and 1 base at J; junction bases unmatched: 6. This CDR3 spans 17 amino acids. CDR1 is SGHDN and CDR2 is FVKESK in the germline V gene. This chain's CDR3 is CASSQRTGGIRNTEAFF. CDR3 nucleotides: TGTGCCAGCAGCCAAAGGACAGGGGGCATAAGGAACACTGAAGCTTTCTTT. Full variable domain (rest looked up from reference TRBV14 and TRBJ1-1): EAGVTQFPSHSVIEKGQTVTLRCDPISGHDNLYWYRRVMGKEIKFLLHFVKESKQDESGMPNNRFLAERTGGTYSTLKVQPAELEDSGVYFCASSQRTGGIRNTEAFFGQGTRLTVV.

The chain couples TRBV9 to TRBJ2-7, with 9 bases aligning to TRBD2. The CDR3 runs 15 residues. In germline, CDR1 is SGDLS, CDR2 YYNGEE. The junction had 11 bases not matched to a gene; V was cut back by 4 bases and J by 6 bases. The CDR3 protein is CASSPVGSGSFEQYF. The CDR3 DNA follows: TGTGCCAGCAGCCCCGTTGGTAGCGGGAGTTTCGAGCAGTACTTC.

The chain combines TRBV6-5 with TRBJ2-7; D might be TRBD1 (5 bases). Germline values: CDR1 MNHEY, CDR2 SVGAGI. CDR3 length equals 12 residues. The V end was cut by 10 bases, the J end by 2 bases, with 12 bases between. CDR3 sequence (DNA): TGTGCCATGGGGCTTGGCACCTACGAGCAGTACTTC. It specifies CAMGLGTYEQYF.

This clone was counted a few times. The gene calls are TRBV9 and TRBJ1-4, with no clear D. V was cut by 3 bases and J by 1 base, with 10 bases left in between. The CDR3 runs 15 residues. CDR1 and CDR2 (germline): SGDLS, YYNGEE. CDR3 coding DNA: TGTGCCAGCAGCGCCACCCCGGGAACTAATGAAAAACTGTTTTTT. This encodes CASSATPGTNEKLFF.

This rearrangement joins TRBV5-1 to TRBJ2-3; D possibly corresponds to TRBD2 (5 bases). The CDR3 is 13 residues long. Germline values: CDR1 SGHRS, CDR2 YFSETQ. The germline V and J ends were trimmed by 1 base and 5 bases, with 8 bases remaining between them. The CDR3 loop reads CASSLRGLDTQYF. As DNA, the CDR3 is TGCGCCAGCAGCTTGCGCGGGCTAGATACGCAGTATTTT.

There are a few counts of this clone. J is TRBJ2-7 and V is TRBV7-2; TRBD2 is a possible D gene (5 bases). The V gene lost 5 bases and the J gene lost 2 bases, with 13 bases spanning the gap. The CDR3 totals 14 residues. Germline assignment: CDR1 SGHTA and CDR2 FQGNSA. CDR3 residues: CASSPLATAYEQYF. In DNA, the CDR3 is TGTGCCAGCAGCCCCCTAGCCACCGCCTACGAGCAGTACTTC.

V gene TRBV28 combines with J gene TRBJ1-1; the D gene is possibly TRBD1 (5 bases). This CDR3 is built from 14 residues. CDR1 and CDR2 from the germline V gene are MDHEN and SYDVKM. V shed 7 bases and J shed 1 base, with 13 bases lying between them. As DNA, the CDR3 is TGTGCCAGCACCCAGGGTAGTAGGAACACTGAAGCTTTCTTT. It is translated as CASTQGSRNTEAFF.

The genes are TRBV15 and TRBJ2-1, with 7 bases that match TRBD1. The V and J ends lost 5 bases and 4 bases, in that order; junction bases with no gene match: 2. CDR3 length: 13 residues. CDR1 LNHNV and CDR2 YYDKDF come from the germline V gene (reference sequence). CDR3 nucleotides: TGTGCCACCAGCGAACAGGGGTACAATGAGCAGTTCTTC. Its translation is CATSEQGYNEQFF.

The rearrangement links TRBV10-3 to TRBJ2-1; 8 nucleotides line up with TRBD2. This CDR3 has 17 residues. Germline V gene lookup returns CDR1 ENHRY and CDR2 SYGVKD. Unmatched junction bases numbered 14, after V lost 3 bases and J lost 7 bases. CDR3 in DNA: TGTGCCATCAGTGATATTAGAGCGGGAGTGATGGAAAATGAGCAGTTCTTC. This translates into CAISDIRAGVMENEQFF.

The CDR3 DNA sequence: TGTGCCAGCAGCTCACCGGGAGGGATGAACACTGAAGCTTTCTTT. Encoded protein: CASSSPGGMNTEAFF. The chain employs TRBV5-4 and TRBJ1-1; no clear D. Germline CDR1 reads SGHNT; CDR2 reads YYREEE (reference sequence). V lost 3 bases to trimming and J lost 0 bases, with 12 bases between them. The CDR3 loop spans 15 amino acids.

The chain joins TRBV7-8 to TRBJ1-1, with TRBD1 as a possible D gene (5 bases). Germline assignment: CDR1 SGHVS and CDR2 FQNEAQ. The CDR3 is made up of 17 amino acids. V was shortened by 5 bases and J by 0 bases, with 19 bases between the two germline ends. CDR3 in amino acids: CASSGRDGRGMNTEAFF. CDR3 DNA: TGTGCCAGCAGCGGGAGAGACGGACGGGGGATGAACACTGAAGCTTTCTTT. The variable domain in full, completed from reference TRBV7-8 and TRBJ1-1, reads GAGVSQSPRYKVAKRGQDVALRCDPISGHVSLFWYQQALGQGPEFLTYFQNEAQLDKSGLPSDRFFAERPEGSVSTLKIQRTQQEDSAVYLCASSGRDGRGMNTEAFFGQGTRLTVV.

This chain links TRBV12-3 or TRBV12-4 with TRBJ2-7; no firm D call. Trimming left V 1 base short and J 4 bases short, with 8 bases between. This CDR3 is 13 amino acids long. CDR3: CASSLVQAYEQYF. The DNA of the CDR3 is TGTGCCAGCAGTTTAGTTCAGGCATACGAGCAGTACTTC.

This chain joins TRBV9 and TRBJ2-3, with D tentatively TRBD2 (5 bases). Trimming removed 6 bases at V and 2 bases at J, with 16 bases between. Germline-derived CDR1 and CDR2 are SGDLS and YYNGEE. The CDR3 loop spans 15 amino acids. The chain's CDR3 is CASKRGLADTDTQYF. In DNA form, the CDR3 reads TGTGCCAGCAAACGAGGCCTAGCAGACACAGATACGCAGTATTTT. The full variable domain, with the rest looked up from reference TRBV9 and TRBJ2-3, is DSGVTQTPKHLITATGQRVTLRCSPRSGDLSVYWYQQSLDQGLQFLIQYYNGEERAKGNILERFSAQQFPDLHSELNLSSLELGDSALYFCASKRGLADTDTQYFGPGTRLTVL.

This sequence joins TRBV19 and TRBJ2-7; tentatively, D is TRBD1 (6 bases). The CDR3 runs 14 residues. V lost 3 bases and J lost 2, with 11 bases in between. Germline CDR1 LNHDA, CDR2 SQIVND (reference sequence). The CDR3 DNA is TGTGCCAGTAGTATGACAGGACGACCCTACGAGCAGTACTTC. It specifies CASSMTGRPYEQYF.

The chain links TRBV7-6 to TRBJ1-1, with TRBD1 identical over 10 bases. The CDR3 consists of 15 residues. J was trimmed by 3 bases and V by 5 bases; bases with no gene match: 6. Germline V gene sequence: CDR1 SGHVS, CDR2 FNYEAQ. As DNA, the CDR3 is TGTGCCAGCAGCCTCAGACAGGGGGCGGACACTGAAGCTTTCTTT. This encodes CASSLRQGADTEAFF.

The chain recombines TRBV7-2 with TRBJ2-3; TRBD2 matches 14 bases. V trimming: 5 bases; J trimming: 6 bases; junction bases outside the gene matches: 7. The germline CDR1 and CDR2 sequences are SGHTA and FQGNSA. CDR3 size: 16 residues. CDR3 residues: CASSPPGLAGADTQYF. The CDR3 region has the DNA TGTGCCAGCAGCCCCCCGGGACTAGCGGGAGCGGATACGCAGTATTTT.

V usage is TRBV2 and J usage is TRBJ1-1; D unresolved. The CDR3 consists of 15 residues. Germline lookup yields CDR1 SNHLY and CDR2 FYNNEI. V lost 3 bases, J lost 1 base, and 12 bases lay in between. The CDR3 nucleotides are TGTGCCAGCAGTGATCGAACAGCAGCGAACACTGAAGCTTTCTTT. Translation: CASSDRTAANTEAFF.

This clone was observed a single time. The genes are TRBV19 and TRBJ2-7; TRBD2 aligns across 7 bases. Germline V gives CDR1 LNHDA, CDR2 SQIVND (reference sequence). V shed 1 base and J 2 bases; nucleotides not matched to a gene: 5. The CDR3 has 15 amino acids. The CDR3 here is CASSIGLAETYEQYF. CDR3 DNA: TGTGCCAGTAGTATAGGCCTAGCGGAGACCTACGAGCAGTACTTC. Based on the CDR3 plus reference TRBV19 and TRBJ2-7, the full variable domain is DGGITQSPKYLFRKEGQNVTLSCEQNLNHDAMYWYRQDPGQGLRLIYYSQIVNDFQKGDIAEGYSVSREKKESFPLTVTSAQKNPTAFYLCASSIGLAETYEQYFGPGTRLTVT.

This chain joins TRBV23-1 and TRBJ1-1; D might be TRBD1 (6 bases). TRBV23-1 is marked as an open reading frame, function uncertain. This CDR3 is 15 amino acids long. V was pared by 5 bases and J by 1 base, with 14 bases between. In DNA, the CDR3 is TGCGCCAGCAGTTGTTCAGGGGCTACGAACACTGAAGCTTTCTTT. This translates into CASSCSGATNTEAFF.